These T cell receptor beta chains were read from a single sample in a study of blood T cell repertoires in COVID-19. Measured with immunoSEQ multiplex PCR; TCRdb has only the in-frame clones, and not every one. The sample has approximately 210,000 clones, about 84% seen once. The sample consisted of PBMCs or T cells enriched from blood (not recorded which). These receptors were taken from a man aged 30-40 years with acute COVID-19. Each CDR3 is given with its conserved first and last residue. Fields, in order: D gene, V gene, clone size, J gene, CDR3 protein, CDR3 DNA. A D gene is named only where the DNA matches it firmly. The size entry is marked missing in some rows and otherwise reads once, few, many or a size class.

NA	TRBV19	NA	TRBJ1-1	CASSADSYTEAFF	TGTGCCAGTAGTGCGGACAGTTACACTGAAGCTTTCTTT
NA	TRBV7-9	NA	TRBJ2-3	CASSPPVDSSTDTQYF	TGTGCCAGCAGCCCCCCCGTAGACAGTTCCACAGATACGCAGTATTTT
NA	TRBV5-1	NA	TRBJ2-7	CASSFRDTEEQYF	TGCGCCAGCAGCTTTAGGGACACCGAGGAGCAGTACTTC
NA	TRBV6-5	NA	TRBJ2-1	CASRIGGWEQFF	TGTGCCAGCAGAATAGGGGGTTGGGAGCAGTTCTTC
NA	TRBV12-3/TRBV12-4	once	TRBJ1-2	CASTFRGADGYTF	TGTGCCAGCACCTTCCGGGGGGCGGATGGCTACACCTTC
TRBD1	TRBV6-5	NA	TRBJ1-6	CASSYFLTGSNSPLHF	TGTGCCAGCAGTTATTTCCTGACAGGGTCTAATTCACCCCTCCACTTT
TRBD2	TRBV28	NA	TRBJ2-7	CASSLGLAYEQYF	TGTGCCAGCAGTCTGGGACTAGCGTACGAGCAGTACTTC
TRBD2	TRBV12-5	NA	TRBJ2-1	CASGLVPGGSSYNEQFF	TGTGCTAGTGGTTTGGTACCGGGGGGGAGCTCCTACAATGAGCAGTTCTTC
TRBD1	TRBV11-2	NA	TRBJ2-1	CASSLGQGAGYNEQFF	TGTGCCAGCAGCTTAGGGCAGGGGGCGGGTTACAATGAGCAGTTCTTC
NA	TRBV6-5	few	TRBJ1-4	CASSYSYSATNEKLFF	TGTGCCAGCAGTTACTCGTACTCCGCAACTAATGAAAAACTGTTTTTT
TRBD2	TRBV29-1	NA	TRBJ2-1	CSVGLAGGYNEQFF	TGCAGCGTTGGACTAGCGGGGGGCTACAATGAGCAGTTCTTC
NA	TRBV19	NA	TRBJ1-1	CASMRGLNTEAFF	TGTGCCAGTATGAGGGGGTTGAACACTGAAGCTTTCTTT
TRBD2	TRBV5-1	NA	TRBJ2-5	CASSPAGLLAGQETQYF	TGCGCCAGCAGCCCGGCTGGTTTACTAGCGGGGCAAGAGACCCAGTACTTC
NA	TRBV7-9	NA	TRBJ2-1	CASSLGTSRPEQFF	TGTGCCAGCAGCTTAGGAACTAGCAGGCCTGAGCAGTTCTTC
NA	TRBV29-1	NA	TRBJ1-3	CSVEDGSGNTIYF	TGCAGCGTTGAAGACGGTTCTGGAAACACCATATATTTT
TRBD2	TRBV9	once	TRBJ2-2	CASSRTSGNTGELFF	TGTGCCAGCAGCCGGACTAGCGGTAACACCGGGGAGCTGTTTTTT
NA	TRBV6-5	few	TRBJ1-3	CASSYSGTGNTIYF	TGTGCCAGCAGTTACTCCGGTACTGGAAACACCATATATTTT
NA	TRBV7-3	once	TRBJ2-7	CAQMWAGVSYEQYF	TGTGCCCAAATGTGGGCAGGGGTTTCCTACGAGCAGTACTTC
TRBD1	TRBV5-1	NA	TRBJ1-4	CASSLGGTVREKLFF	TGCGCCAGCAGCTTGGGGGGGACAGTCCGGGAAAAACTGTTTTTT
NA	TRBV4-1	once	TRBJ1-6	CASSQGDYNSPLHF	TGCGCCAGCAGCCAAGGCGATTATAATTCACCCCTCCACTTT
TRBD2	TRBV30	NA	TRBJ2-1	CAWSGTSGGHEQFF	TGTGCCTGGAGTGGGACTAGCGGGGGCCATGAGCAGTTCTTC
NA	TRBV10-3	NA	TRBJ2-3	CAISERDTSTDTQYF	TGTGCCATCAGTGAGAGGGACACTAGCACAGATACGCAGTATTTT
NA	TRBV5-1	NA	TRBJ2-2	CASSLVLTGELFF	TGCGCCAGCAGCTTGGTCCTAACCGGGGAGCTGTTTTTT
TRBD1	TRBV5-1	NA	TRBJ1-2	CASSVGQGSYGYTF	TGCGCCAGCAGCGTGGGACAGGGAAGCTATGGCTACACCTTC
NA	TRBV11-1	NA	TRBJ1-2	CASSLGTAGGYTF	TGTGCCAGCAGCTTAGGAACCGCGGGCGGCTACACCTTC
TRBD1	TRBV30	NA	TRBJ1-5	CAWSQGQGGYQPQHF	TGTGCCTGGTCCCAGGGGCAGGGGGGATATCAGCCCCAGCATTTT
TRBD1	TRBV7-6	NA	TRBJ1-5	CASSLSQGDQPQHF	TGTGCCAGCAGCTTATCACAGGGGGATCAGCCCCAGCATTTT
NA	TRBV12-3/TRBV12-4	NA	TRBJ1-2	CASSPRRDYGYTF	TGTGCCAGCAGTCCCCGCCGCGACTATGGCTACACCTTC